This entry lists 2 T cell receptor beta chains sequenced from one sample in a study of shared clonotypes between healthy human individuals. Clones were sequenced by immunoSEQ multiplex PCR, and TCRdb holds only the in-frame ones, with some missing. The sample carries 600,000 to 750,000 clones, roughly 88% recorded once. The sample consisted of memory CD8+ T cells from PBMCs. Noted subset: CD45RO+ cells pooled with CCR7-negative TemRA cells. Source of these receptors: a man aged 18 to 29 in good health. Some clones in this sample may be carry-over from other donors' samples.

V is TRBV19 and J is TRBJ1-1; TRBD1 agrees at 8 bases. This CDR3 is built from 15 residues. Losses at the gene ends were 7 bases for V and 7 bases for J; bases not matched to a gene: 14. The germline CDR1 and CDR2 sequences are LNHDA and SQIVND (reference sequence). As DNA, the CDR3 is TGTGCCAGTATTCCGTCGGCAGGGGGCTTGTTTGAAGCTTTCTTT. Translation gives CASIPSAGGLFEAFF.

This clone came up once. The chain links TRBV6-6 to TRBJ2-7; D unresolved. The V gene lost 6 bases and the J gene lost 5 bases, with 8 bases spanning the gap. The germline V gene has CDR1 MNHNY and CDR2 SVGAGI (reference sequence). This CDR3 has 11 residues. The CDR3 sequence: CASRSRHEQYF. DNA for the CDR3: TGTGCCAGCAGATCCCGTCACGAGCAGTACTTC.